This T cell receptor (beta chain) was found in a study of vaccination and CD4 T cells after COVID-19. The wider study: Post-COVID draws came a median roughly 97 days after diagnosis (range 35 to 161). Cells were stimulated with overlapping spike peptide pools from SARS-CoV-2, HCoV-NL63, HCoV-OC43 and HCoV-229E.

This clonotype was observed a handful of times. Its target is unknown. Per the germline V gene, CDR1 is DFQATT and CDR2 is SNEGSKA (reference sequence). V gave up 3 bases and J gave up 1 base, with 11 bases separating them. The length of the CDR3 is 14 residues. Once obtained from cultured CD4+ T cells, the DNA was sequenced using the Oncomine TCR Beta short-read assay. TCRdb analysed the PCR reads with MiXCR anew, one entry per CDR3 protein. Of about 13,000 distinct CDR3 sequences detected, 40% to 45% appear once; the ten largest clones hold 9.4%. As for treatment: approximately 9-day PBMC culture with coronavirus spike peptide pools or control peptides (ViraFEST assay).

This clonotype originated in a human donor who had recovered from COVID-19. The source material was CD4+ T cells from blood, cultured in vitro. This chain joins TRBV20-1 and TRBJ2-3; D is perhaps TRBD2 (5 bases). This CDR3 is CSASYGSGTDTQYF. The DNA of the CDR3 is TGCAGTGCTAGCTATGGTAGCGGCACAGATACGCAGTATTTT.